Shown below are 32 T cell receptor beta chains from a single sample sequenced in a study of T-cell memory formation after mild COVID-19. TCRdb redid the calling of the 5' RACE reads with MiXCR, one entry per CDR3 protein. The sample yields around 53,000 distinct CDR3 sequences, more than 10% seen once. The source material was PBMCs or a T cell subset sorted from them (not recorded which). All receptors come from a man in his late teens or twenties who had mild COVID-19 (a few samples of this study predate the infection). Cell type and time point are not known.

This clonotype occurred a few times. This rearrangement joins TRBV7-6 to TRBJ2-3; the D is unclear. The ends were cut back, 1 base at V and 5 bases at J, with 10 bases in the middle. CDR3 length: 14 amino acids. Germline V gene sequence: CDR1 SGHVS, CDR2 FNYEAQ. CDR3 DNA sequence: TGTGCCAGCAGCTTAGGGGCTAGTCAAGATACGCAGTATTTT. Protein sequence: CASSLGASQDTQYF.

V is TRBV20-1 and J is TRBJ1-1; a weak D match, TRBD1 (6 bases). CDR1 is DFQATT and CDR2 is SNEGSKA in the germline V gene (reference sequence). V was clipped by 3 bases and J by 0 bases, with 8 bases between them. The CDR3 runs 13 residues. The CDR3, as DNA: TGCAGTGCTAGGGGGGACATGAACACTGAAGCTTTCTTT. It specifies CSARGDMNTEAFF.

This clonotype was recorded at least ten times. Here the CDR3 reads CASSSLVGGYHTTRQYF. Written as DNA, the CDR3 is TGTGCCAGCAGTTCTTTGGTGGGGGGCTACCATACCACCCGGCAGTACTTC. The chain couples TRBV27 to TRBJ2-7; D tentatively fits TRBD1 or TRBD2 (6 bases each). Germline CDR1 reads MNHEY; CDR2 reads SMNVEV (reference sequence). CDR3 size: 17 residues. Trimming left V 4 bases short and J 9 bases short, with 28 bases between.

The gene calls are TRBV20-1 and TRBJ2-3; no firm D call. This CDR3 is built from 12 residues. V lost 4 bases and J lost 2, with 7 bases in between. The germline gives CDR1 DFQATT, CDR2 SNEGSKA (reference sequence). This chain's CDR3 is CSATRVTDTQYF. The CDR3 DNA is TGCAGTGCTACTCGTGTCACAGATACGCAGTATTTT.

This rearrangement joins TRBV21-1 to TRBJ2-7; the table's D call, TRBD1, was not checked against the DNA. TRBV21-1 is a recognized pseudogene. This CDR3 comprises 12 residues. DNA of the CDR3: TGTGCCAGGGACAGGTTTTCCTACGAGCAGTACGTC. This codes for CARDRFSYEQYV.

For this clonotype: This could be a read error, since a much larger clone is one nucleotide away. The chain employs TRBV20-1 and TRBJ2-5; possibly TRBD1 for D (6 bases). Trimming cost V 7 bases and J 5 bases, with 20 bases left between them. This CDR3 contains 14 residues. Germline-derived CDR1 and CDR2 are DFQATT and SNEGSKA (reference sequence). The DNA of the CDR3 is TGCAGTGACCTAAATCGGCAGAGGGGGGAGACCCAGTACTTC. Its translation is CSDLNRQRGETQYF.

This clonotype was seen a handful of times. This chain joins TRBV20-1 and TRBJ2-2; tentative D call: TRBD2 (6 bases). Trimming left V 0 bases short and J 0 bases short, with 11 bases between. Germline lookup yields CDR1 DFQATT and CDR2 SNEGSKA (reference sequence). The CDR3 has 16 amino acids. The DNA for the CDR3 is TGCAGTGCTAGAGATGGAGGGCGTGCGAACACCGGGGAGCTGTTTTTT. Translating it yields CSARDGGRANTGELFF.

This clonotype was detected a few times. The rearrangement uses TRBV3-1 and TRBJ2-3; no reliable D call. V was shortened by 1 base and J by 3 bases, with 11 bases between the two germline ends. There are 15 residues in the CDR3. Per germline, CDR1 LGHDT and CDR2 YNNKEL (reference sequence). In DNA, the CDR3 is TGTGCCAGCAGCCAAGGGGCGCCTAGGACAGATACGCAGTATTTT. It codes for CASSQGAPRTDTQYF.

This clonotype came up a few times. The rearrangement links TRBV24-1 to TRBJ2-1, with 7 nucleotides matching TRBD2. Germline values: CDR1 KGHDR, CDR2 SFDVKD. The V segment lost 2 bases and the J segment 4 bases; nucleotides outside the gene matches: 10. The CDR3 sequence is 17 residues long. Here the CDR3 DNA reads TGTGCCACCAGTGATTCACGCGGGGGATTTAAATACAATGAGCAGTTCTTC. Protein sequence: CATSDSRGGFKYNEQFF.

This clonotype was recorded at least ten times. The V call is TRBV16, the J call TRBJ1-1, with D unresolved. The CDR3 has 13 residues. V lost 2 bases, J lost 0 bases, and 4 bases lay in between. The germline CDR1 and CDR2 sequences are KGHSY and FQNENV. CDR3: CASSQTLNTEAFF. CDR3 bases: TGTGCCAGCAGCCAAACCTTGAACACTGAAGCTTTCTTT.

This clonotype was seen more than once but under ten times. The CDR3, as DNA: TGTGCCAGCAGCTTTGAAGGACCCGGCGACGAGCAGTACGTC. Its protein product is CASSFEGPGDEQYV. V is TRBV7-9 and J is TRBJ2-7, with D uncertain. Germline V gene data show CDR1 as SEHNR and CDR2 as FQNEAQ (reference sequence). Deletions cut 3 bases from V and 5 bases from J, with 14 bases between. CDR3 length equals 14 residues.

The chain carries TRBV5-4 and TRBJ1-6; possibly TRBD1 for D (6 bases). CDR3 length equals 16 residues. V shed 1 base and J shed 5 bases, with 13 bases lying between them. Germline CDR1 is SGHNT and CDR2 is YYREEE (reference sequence). CDR3 sequence: CASSLLPGGNNSPLHF. In DNA, the CDR3 is TGTGCCAGCAGCTTGTTGCCGGGGGGCAATAATTCACCCCTCCACTTT.

This chain connects TRBV20-1 to TRBJ2-5; 7 bases are a match to TRBD1. Germline values: CDR1 DFQATT, CDR2 SNEGSKA (reference sequence). V lost 4 bases and J lost 6; bases outside the gene matches: 5. CDR3 length: 12 amino acids. The CDR3 nucleotides are TGCAGTGCTAAAAGGACAGGAAAGACCCAGTACTTC. Amino acid sequence: CSAKRTGKTQYF.

This clonotype came up a few times. The chain links TRBV4-2 to TRBJ2-2; D remains ambiguous. V was pared by 3 bases and J by 6 bases, with 8 bases between. CDR1 is LGHNA, CDR2 YNFKEQ, per germline. The length of the CDR3 is 13 residues. CDR3 residues: CASSQDLSGELFF. DNA of the CDR3: TGTGCCAGCAGCCAGGACCTATCCGGGGAGCTGTTTTTT.

This clonotype was observed a few times. The gene calls are TRBV19 and TRBJ2-3, with TRBD1 matching over 8 bases. CDR3 length equals 15 residues. V shed 3 bases, J shed 0 bases, and the junction held 2 bases outside the gene matches. The germline V gene has CDR1 LNHDA and CDR2 SQIVND (reference sequence). The CDR3 region is CASSMDRASTDTQYF. The CDR3 DNA follows: TGTGCCAGTAGTATGGACAGGGCGAGCACAGATACGCAGTATTTT.

This clonotype was recorded a few times. This chain links TRBV5-8 with TRBJ2-7; TRBD2 aligns across 8 bases. The CDR3 has 15 amino acids. After removal of 0 bases from V and 4 bases from J, the junction contained 6 bases not matched to a gene. Germline CDR1 reads SGHTS; CDR2 reads YDEGEE. CDR3 nucleotide sequence: TGTGCCAGCAGCTTGGGCGCAGGCGGGGGGTACGAGCAGTACTTC. It specifies CASSLGAGGGYEQYF.

The rearrangement links TRBV7-9 to TRBJ1-2; D is undetermined. The length of the CDR3 is 8 residues. V lost 1 base and J lost 13, with 1 base in between. Germline values: CDR1 SEHNR, CDR2 FQNEAQ (reference sequence). DNA for the CDR3: TGTGCCAGCAGCTTAGGCACCTTC. This sequence encodes CASSLGTF.

This clonotype was counted only a few times. This chain joins TRBV7-6 and TRBJ2-2; unclear D gene. The CDR3 loop spans 16 amino acids. Trimming left V 5 bases short and J 0 bases short, with 13 bases between. Germline V lookup: CDR1 SGHVS, CDR2 FNYEAQ. CDR3 DNA: TGTGCCAGCAGCCCCAGACGCGGTGCGAACACCGGGGAGCTGTTTTTT. Protein sequence: CASSPRRGANTGELFF.

This clonotype was detected only a few times. V and J are TRBV5-4 and TRBJ2-5; D ambiguous. Per germline, CDR1 SGHNT and CDR2 YYREEE (reference sequence). This CDR3 is built from 13 residues. The V gene lost 4 bases and the J gene lost 3 bases, with 10 bases spanning the gap. The CDR3 loop reads CASSPEYEETQYF. As DNA, the CDR3 is TGTGCCAGCAGCCCGGAGTACGAAGAGACCCAGTACTTC.

The V gene is TRBV9, the J gene TRBJ2-3; D is ambiguous. Germline V CDR1 and CDR2: SGDLS, YYNGEE. The CDR3 consists of 19 residues. V lost 0 bases and J 0 bases, leaving 20 bases between the germline ends. In nucleotides, the CDR3 is TGTGCCAGCAGCGTAGATGGAGACTCCTACCCGACTAGCACAGATACGCAGTATTTT. Protein: CASSVDGDSYPTSTDTQYF.

The chain joins TRBV7-2 to TRBJ2-1, with D perhaps TRBD1 or TRBD2 (5 bases each). Germline V gene lookup returns CDR1 SGHTA and CDR2 FQGNSA. This CDR3 has 15 residues. The V end was cut by 5 bases, the J end by 9 bases, with 20 bases between. The CDR3 DNA reads TGTGCCAGCAGCCGAGCGGCAGGGTCGGTTGGTGAGCAGTTCTTC. Its protein is CASSRAAGSVGEQFF.

There are a few counts of this clonotype. The gene calls are TRBV9 and TRBJ2-1; perhaps TRBD2 as D (6 bases). The CDR3 is 14 amino acids. Looked up from germline, CDR1 is SGDLS and CDR2 is YYNGEE. Trimming took 4 bases from V and 4 from J, leaving 12 bases between them. Written as DNA, the CDR3 is TGTGCCAGCAGCCCCGACGGGGGTTACAATGAGCAGTTCTTC. Translated, it gives CASSPDGGYNEQFF.

At least ten counts were recorded for this clonotype. This chain connects TRBV4-3 to TRBJ1-2; D is ambiguous. CDR1 and CDR2 from the germline V gene are LGHNA and YSLEER. The CDR3 sequence is 12 residues long. The germline V and J ends were trimmed by 1 base and 5 bases, with 5 bases remaining between them. CDR3 sequence: CASSQAGYGYTF. In DNA, the CDR3 is TGCGCCAGCAGCCAAGCCGGGTATGGCTACACCTTC.

The sample holds many counts of this clonotype. The rearrangement joins TRBV5-1 to TRBJ2-3; D possibly matches TRBD1 or TRBD2 (6 bases each). The germline V and J ends were trimmed by 4 bases and 0 bases, with 12 bases remaining between them. CDR3 size: 15 residues. Germline loops: CDR1 SGHRS, CDR2 YFSETQ. The CDR3 region is CASSPWGASTDTQYF. CDR3 nucleotide sequence: TGCGCCAGCAGCCCGTGGGGGGCCAGCACAGATACGCAGTATTTT.

The chain couples TRBV28 to TRBJ1-2; 9 positions match TRBD1. CDR3 length: 16 amino acids. Germline V CDR1 and CDR2: MDHEN, SYDVKM. V shed 6 bases and J 4 bases; nucleotides not matched to a gene: 12. CDR3 sequence (DNA): TGTGCCAGCAGCACCCACGGGACAGGGCTTTCCTATGGCTACACCTTC. It yields the protein CASSTHGTGLSYGYTF.

J is TRBJ1-1 and V is TRBV5-4; D gene unclear. Trimming took 4 bases from V and 1 from J, leaving 17 bases between them. This CDR3 spans 16 amino acids. Germline V gene sequence: CDR1 SGHNT, CDR2 YYREEE (reference sequence). CDR3 sequence reads: CASSAPLQQRNTEAFF. The CDR3 coding sequence is TGTGCCAGCAGCGCTCCTCTACAGCAACGGAACACTGAAGCTTTCTTT.

V gene TRBV4-1 combines with J gene TRBJ2-7, with TRBD1 matching over 7 bases. This CDR3 contains 15 residues. The germline CDR1 and CDR2 sequences are MGHRA and YSYEKL. After removal of 4 bases from V and 3 bases from J, the junction contained 9 bases not matched to a gene. CDR3 DNA: TGCGCCAGCAGCCCTCGGGCAGGGACAGACTACGAGCAGTACTTC. This gives the protein CASSPRAGTDYEQYF.

This clonotype was seen repeatedly, ten times or more. This chain uses TRBV7-2 with TRBJ2-1, with D maybe TRBD1 (6 bases). V was trimmed by 8 bases and J by 0 bases, leaving 14 bases between them. The germline V gene encodes CDR1 SGHTA and CDR2 FQGNSA. The CDR3 sequence is 15 residues long. The CDR3 reads CASGYRESSYNEQFF. The DNA for the CDR3 is TGTGCCAGCGGTTACAGGGAGAGCTCCTACAATGAGCAGTTCTTC.

This clonotype was picked up a small number of times. This chain uses TRBV12-3 or TRBV12-4 with TRBJ1-2; 7 nucleotides line up with TRBD1. The trim removed 1 base at V and 7 bases at J, leaving 6 bases unmatched. The CDR3 is 14 amino acids. The CDR3 sequence: CASSLVGGASGYTF. The CDR3 DNA reads as TGTGCCAGCAGTTTAGTAGGGGGCGCGAGTGGCTACACCTTC.

The rearrangement uses TRBV18 and TRBJ1-2; D remains ambiguous. The CDR3 is 15 residues long. The germline CDR1 and CDR2 sequences are KGHSH and LQKENI. The V end was cut by 2 bases, the J end by 4 bases, with 14 bases between. CDR3 sequence reads: CASSPTTKGTYGYTF. The CDR3 DNA follows: TGTGCCAGCTCACCAACGACGAAAGGAACCTATGGCTACACCTTC.

The V gene is TRBV5-1, the J gene TRBJ2-4; a weak D match, TRBD1 (6 bases). CDR1 is SGHRS, CDR2 YFSETQ, per germline. V lost 7 bases and J lost 8, with 16 bases in between. The CDR3 extends over 13 amino acids. The CDR3 sequence: CASGNRVEDIQYF. Written as DNA, the CDR3 is TGCGCCAGCGGAAACAGGGTTGAGGACATTCAGTACTTC.

The chain has TRBV2 and TRBJ1-2; 12 nucleotides match TRBD1. This CDR3 has 15 residues. Germline loops: CDR1 SNHLY, CDR2 FYNNEI. The V and J ends lost 6 bases and 7 bases, in that order; junction bases with no gene match: 9. The CDR3 loop is CASRNSGTGGFGYTF. Here the CDR3 DNA reads TGTGCCAGCAGAAATTCCGGGACAGGGGGCTTTGGCTACACCTTC.